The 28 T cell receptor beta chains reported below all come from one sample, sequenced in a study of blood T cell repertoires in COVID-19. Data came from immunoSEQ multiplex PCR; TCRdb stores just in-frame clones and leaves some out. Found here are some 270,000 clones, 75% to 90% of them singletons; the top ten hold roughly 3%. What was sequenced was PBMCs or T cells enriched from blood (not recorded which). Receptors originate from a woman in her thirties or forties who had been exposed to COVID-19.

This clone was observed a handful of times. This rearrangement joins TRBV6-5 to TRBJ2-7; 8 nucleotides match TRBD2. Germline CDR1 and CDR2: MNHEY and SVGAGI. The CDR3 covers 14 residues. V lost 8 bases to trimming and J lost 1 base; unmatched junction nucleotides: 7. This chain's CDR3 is CASLKGLASYEQYF. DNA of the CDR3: TGTGCCAGCCTTAAAGGACTAGCTTCCTACGAGCAGTACTTC.

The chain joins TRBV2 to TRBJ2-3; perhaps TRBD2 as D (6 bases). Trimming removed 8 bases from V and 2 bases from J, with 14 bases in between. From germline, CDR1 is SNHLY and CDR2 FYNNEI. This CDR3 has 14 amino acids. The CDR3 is CASAMGGLTDTQYF. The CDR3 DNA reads TGTGCCAGCGCCATGGGGGGACTCACAGATACGCAGTATTTT. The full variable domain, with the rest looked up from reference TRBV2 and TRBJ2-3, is EPEVTQTPSHQVTQMGQEVILRCVPISNHLYFYWYRQILGQKVEFLVSFYNNEISEKSEIFDDQFSVERPDGSNFTLKIRSTKLEDSAMYFCASAMGGLTDTQYFGPGTRLTVL.

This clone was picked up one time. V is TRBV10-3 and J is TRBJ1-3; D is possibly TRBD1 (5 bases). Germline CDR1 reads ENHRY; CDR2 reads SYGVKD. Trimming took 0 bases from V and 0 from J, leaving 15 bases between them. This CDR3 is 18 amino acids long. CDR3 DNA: TGTGCCATCAGTGAGTCGTCTCTATGGGGCACCTCTGGAAACACCATATATTTT. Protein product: CAISESSLWGTSGNTIYF.

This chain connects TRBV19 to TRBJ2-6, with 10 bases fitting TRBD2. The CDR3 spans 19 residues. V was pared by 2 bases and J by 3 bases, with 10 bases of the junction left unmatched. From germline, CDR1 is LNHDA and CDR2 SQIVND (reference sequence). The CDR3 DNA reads TGTGCCAGTAGTATATTTGGCCTAGCGGGGGTAGTTGGGGCCAACGTCCTGACTTTC. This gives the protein CASSIFGLAGVVGANVLTF.

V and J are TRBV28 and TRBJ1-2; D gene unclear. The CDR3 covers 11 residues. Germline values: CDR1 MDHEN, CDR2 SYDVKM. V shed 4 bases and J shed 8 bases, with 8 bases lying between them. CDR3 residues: CASSSNGGYTF. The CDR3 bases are TGTGCCAGCAGTTCCAACGGGGGCTACACCTTC.

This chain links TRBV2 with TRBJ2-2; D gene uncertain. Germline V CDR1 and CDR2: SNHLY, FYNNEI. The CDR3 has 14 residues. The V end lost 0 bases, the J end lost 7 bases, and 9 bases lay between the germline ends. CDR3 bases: TGTGCCAGCAGTGAAGCGCAACTTGGCGGGGAGCTGTTTTTT. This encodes CASSEAQLGGELFF.

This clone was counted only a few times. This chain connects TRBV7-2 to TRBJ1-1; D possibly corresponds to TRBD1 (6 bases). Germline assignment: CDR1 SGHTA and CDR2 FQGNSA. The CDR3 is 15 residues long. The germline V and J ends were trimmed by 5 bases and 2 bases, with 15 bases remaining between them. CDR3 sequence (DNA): TGTGCCAGCAGCCTACGGACAGTGGTCAACACTGAAGCTTTCTTT. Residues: CASSLRTVVNTEAFF.

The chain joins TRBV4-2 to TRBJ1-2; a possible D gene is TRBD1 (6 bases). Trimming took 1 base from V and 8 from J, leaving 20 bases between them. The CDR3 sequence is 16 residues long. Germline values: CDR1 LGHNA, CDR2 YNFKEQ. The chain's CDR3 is CASSQVGNRDPLGYTF. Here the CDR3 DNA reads TGTGCCAGCAGCCAAGTTGGGAACAGGGACCCCTTGGGCTACACCTTC.

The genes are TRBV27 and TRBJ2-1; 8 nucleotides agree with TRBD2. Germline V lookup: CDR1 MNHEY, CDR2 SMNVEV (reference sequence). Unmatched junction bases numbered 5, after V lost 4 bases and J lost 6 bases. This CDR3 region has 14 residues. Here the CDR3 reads CASSWRGVSNEQFF. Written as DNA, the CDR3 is TGTGCCAGCAGTTGGCGGGGGGTCTCCAATGAGCAGTTCTTC.

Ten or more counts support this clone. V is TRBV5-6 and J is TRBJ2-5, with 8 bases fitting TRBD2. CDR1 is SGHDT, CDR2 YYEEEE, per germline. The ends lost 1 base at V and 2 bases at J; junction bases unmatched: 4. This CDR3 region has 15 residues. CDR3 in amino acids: CASSLWGLDQETQYF. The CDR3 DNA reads TGTGCCAGCAGCTTGTGGGGACTAGATCAAGAGACCCAGTACTTC.

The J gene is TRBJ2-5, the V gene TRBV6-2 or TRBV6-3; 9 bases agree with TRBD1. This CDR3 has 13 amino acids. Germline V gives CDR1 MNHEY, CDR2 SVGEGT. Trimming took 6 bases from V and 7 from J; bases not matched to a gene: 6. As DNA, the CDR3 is TGTGCCAGCAGCCACAGGGGGCAACGGACCCAGTACTTC. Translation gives CASSHRGQRTQYF.

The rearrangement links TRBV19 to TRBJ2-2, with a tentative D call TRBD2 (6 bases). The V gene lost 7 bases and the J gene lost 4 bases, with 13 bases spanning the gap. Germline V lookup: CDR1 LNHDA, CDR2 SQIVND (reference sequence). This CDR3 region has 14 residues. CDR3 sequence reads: CASIRELGTGELFF. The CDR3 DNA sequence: TGTGCCAGTATCCGGGAGTTGGGCACCGGGGAGCTGTTTTTT.

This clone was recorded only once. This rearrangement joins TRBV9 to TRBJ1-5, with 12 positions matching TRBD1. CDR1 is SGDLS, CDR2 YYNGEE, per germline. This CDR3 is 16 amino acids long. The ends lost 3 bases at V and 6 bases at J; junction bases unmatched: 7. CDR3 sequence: CASSAGGQGASQPQHF. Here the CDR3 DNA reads TGTGCCAGCAGCGCAGGGGGACAGGGGGCGAGTCAGCCCCAGCATTTT.

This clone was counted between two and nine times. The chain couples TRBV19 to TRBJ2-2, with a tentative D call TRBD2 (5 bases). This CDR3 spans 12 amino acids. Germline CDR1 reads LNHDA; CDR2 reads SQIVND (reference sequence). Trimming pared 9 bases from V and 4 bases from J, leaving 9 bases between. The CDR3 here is CASQRSTGELFF. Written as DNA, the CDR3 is TGTGCCAGCCAGCGGAGCACCGGGGAGCTGTTTTTT.

CDR3 bases: TGTGCCAGCAGCTCCCAGACTAGCGGGGCCTACAATGAGCAGTTCTTC. Residues: CASSSQTSGAYNEQFF. The rearrangement joins TRBV7-3 to TRBJ2-1; 11 bases are a match to TRBD2. This CDR3 contains 16 residues. After removal of 4 bases from V and 2 bases from J, the junction contained 4 bases not matched to a gene. Per the germline V gene, CDR1 is SGHTA and CDR2 is FQGTGA. Filled out from reference TRBV7-3 and TRBJ2-1, the complete variable domain reads GAGVSQTPSNKVTEKGKYVELRCDPISGHTALYWYRQSLGQGPEFLIYFQGTGAADDSGLPNDRFFAVRPEGSVSTLKIQRTERGDSAVYLCASSSQTSGAYNEQFFGPGTRLTVL.

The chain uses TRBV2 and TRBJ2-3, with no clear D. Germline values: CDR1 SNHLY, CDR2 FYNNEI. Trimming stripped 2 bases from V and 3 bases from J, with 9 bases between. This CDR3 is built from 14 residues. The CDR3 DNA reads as TGTGCCAGCAGTGAATGGTACAGTACAGATACGCAGTATTTT. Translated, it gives CASSEWYSTDTQYF. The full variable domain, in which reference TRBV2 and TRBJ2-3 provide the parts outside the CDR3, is EPEVTQTPSHQVTQMGQEVILRCVPISNHLYFYWYRQILGQKVEFLVSFYNNEISEKSEIFDDQFSVERPDGSNFTLKIRSTKLEDSAMYFCASSEWYSTDTQYFGPGTRLTVL.

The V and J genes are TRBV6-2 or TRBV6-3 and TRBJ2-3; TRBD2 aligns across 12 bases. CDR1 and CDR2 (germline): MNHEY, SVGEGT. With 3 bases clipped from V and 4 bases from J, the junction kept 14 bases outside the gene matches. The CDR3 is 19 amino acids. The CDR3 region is CASSYQPRLAGDYPDTQYF. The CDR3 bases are TGTGCCAGCAGTTATCAGCCCCGACTAGCGGGAGACTATCCAGATACGCAGTATTTT.

CDR3 protein: CASTAEIGDTEAFF. The CDR3 region has the DNA TGTGCCAGCACCGCTGAGATAGGGGACACTGAAGCTTTCTTT. The rearrangement uses TRBV2 and TRBJ1-1, with D maybe TRBD1 (5 bases). The CDR3 runs 14 residues. The V end lost 7 bases, the J end lost 3 bases, and 15 bases lay between the germline ends. The V gene's germline CDR1 is SNHLY and CDR2 FYNNEI.

The CDR3 nucleotides are TGTGCCAGCCGGGGGGTGGAAAATGAGCAGTTCTTC. It codes for CASRGVENEQFF. The V gene is TRBV12-3 or TRBV12-4, the J gene TRBJ2-1, with 7 bases fitting TRBD2. CDR3 length equals 12 residues. Unmatched junction bases numbered 5, after V lost 8 bases and J lost 7 bases.

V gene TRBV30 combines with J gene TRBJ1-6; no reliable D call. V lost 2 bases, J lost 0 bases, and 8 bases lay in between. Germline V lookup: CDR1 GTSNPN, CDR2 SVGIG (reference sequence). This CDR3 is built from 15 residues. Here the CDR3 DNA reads TGTGCCTGGAGTAGGAGTAGCTCCTATAATTCACCCCTCCACTTT. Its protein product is CAWSRSSSYNSPLHF.

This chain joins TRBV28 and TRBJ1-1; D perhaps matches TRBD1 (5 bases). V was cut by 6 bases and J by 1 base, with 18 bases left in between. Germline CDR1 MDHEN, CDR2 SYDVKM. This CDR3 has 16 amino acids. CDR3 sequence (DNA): TGTGCCAGCAGGCTGGGGGGAGGTCCTGGGAACACTGAAGCTTTCTTT. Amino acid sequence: CASRLGGGPGNTEAFF.

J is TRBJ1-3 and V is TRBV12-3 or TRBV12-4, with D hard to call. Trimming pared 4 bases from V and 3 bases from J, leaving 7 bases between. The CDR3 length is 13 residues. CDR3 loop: CASSSSLGNTIYF. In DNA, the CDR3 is TGTGCCAGCAGTTCTTCTCTTGGAAACACCATATATTTT.

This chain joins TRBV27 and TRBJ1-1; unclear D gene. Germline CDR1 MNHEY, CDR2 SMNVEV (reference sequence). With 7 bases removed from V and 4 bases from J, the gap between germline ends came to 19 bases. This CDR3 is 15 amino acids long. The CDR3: CASNSFPGSGTEAFF. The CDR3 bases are TGTGCCAGCAATTCCTTCCCGGGGTCGGGCACTGAAGCTTTCTTT.

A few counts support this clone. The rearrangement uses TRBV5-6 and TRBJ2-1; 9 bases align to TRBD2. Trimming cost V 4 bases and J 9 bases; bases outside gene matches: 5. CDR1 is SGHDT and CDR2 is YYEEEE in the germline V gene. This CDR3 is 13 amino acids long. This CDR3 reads CASSPAGGSEQFF. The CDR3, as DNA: TGTGCCAGCAGCCCAGCGGGGGGTTCTGAGCAGTTCTTC. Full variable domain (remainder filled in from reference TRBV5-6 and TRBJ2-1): DAGVTQSPTHLIKTRGQQVTLRCSPKSGHDTVSWYQQALGQGPQFIFQYYEEEERQRGNFPDRFSGHQFPNYSSELNVNALLLGDSALYLCASSPAGGSEQFFGPGTRLTVL.

The CDR3 protein is CAISESRAVIGYGYTF. The CDR3 DNA is TGTGCCATCAGTGAGTCCAGGGCGGTTATAGGCTATGGCTACACCTTC. This rearrangement joins TRBV10-3 to TRBJ1-2; tentative D call: TRBD1 (5 bases). V gave up 0 bases and J gave up 4 bases, with 15 bases separating them. Germline V gene sequence: CDR1 ENHRY, CDR2 SYGVKD. The CDR3 sequence is 16 residues long.

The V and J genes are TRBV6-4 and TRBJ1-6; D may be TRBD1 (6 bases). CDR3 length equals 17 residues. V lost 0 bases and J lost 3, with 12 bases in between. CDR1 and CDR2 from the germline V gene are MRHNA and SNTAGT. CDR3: CASSDSPRTVYNSPLHF. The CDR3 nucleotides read TGTGCCAGCAGTGACTCTCCCCGGACAGTCTATAATTCACCCCTCCACTTT.

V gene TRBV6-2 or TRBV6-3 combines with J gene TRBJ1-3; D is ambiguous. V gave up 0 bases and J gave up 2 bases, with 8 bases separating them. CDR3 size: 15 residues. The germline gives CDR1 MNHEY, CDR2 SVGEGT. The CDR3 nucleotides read TGTGCCAGCAGTTACTCGGGCATTCCTGGAAACACCATATATTTT. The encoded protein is CASSYSGIPGNTIYF.

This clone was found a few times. Here the CDR3 DNA reads TGTGCCAGCAGTTGGAATAGTCGGGGGGACGGGCAGCCCCAGCATTTT. It specifies CASSWNSRGDGQPQHF. The chain carries TRBV28 and TRBJ1-5; weak D call: TRBD1 (5 bases). V was cut by 4 bases and J by 7 bases, with 20 bases left in between. The V gene's germline CDR1 is MDHEN and CDR2 SYDVKM. The CDR3 is made up of 16 amino acids. The whole variable domain, remainder taken from reference TRBV28 and TRBJ1-5, is DVKVTQSSRYLVKRTGEKVFLECVQDMDHENMFWYRQDPGLGLRLIYFSYDVKMKEKGDIPEGYSVSREKKERFSLILESASTNQTSMYLCASSWNSRGDGQPQHFGDGTRLSIL.